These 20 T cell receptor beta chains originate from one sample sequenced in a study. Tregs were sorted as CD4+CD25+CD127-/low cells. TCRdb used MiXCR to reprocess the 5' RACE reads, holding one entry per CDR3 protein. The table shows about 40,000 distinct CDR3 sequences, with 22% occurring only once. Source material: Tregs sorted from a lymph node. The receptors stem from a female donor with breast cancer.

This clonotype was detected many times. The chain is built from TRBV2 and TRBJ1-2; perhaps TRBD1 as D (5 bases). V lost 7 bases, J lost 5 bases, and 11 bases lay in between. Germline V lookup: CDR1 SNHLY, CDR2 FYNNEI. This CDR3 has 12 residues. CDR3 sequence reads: CASMAGRYGYTF. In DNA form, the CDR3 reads TGTGCCAGCATGGCAGGGAGATATGGCTACACCTTC.

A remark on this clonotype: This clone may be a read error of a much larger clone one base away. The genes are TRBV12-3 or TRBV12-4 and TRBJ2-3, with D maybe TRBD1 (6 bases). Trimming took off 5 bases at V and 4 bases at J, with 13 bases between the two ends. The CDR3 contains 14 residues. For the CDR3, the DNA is TGTGCCAGCAGTCATACAGGGTACGCAGATACGCAGTATTTT. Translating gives CASSHTGYADTQYF.

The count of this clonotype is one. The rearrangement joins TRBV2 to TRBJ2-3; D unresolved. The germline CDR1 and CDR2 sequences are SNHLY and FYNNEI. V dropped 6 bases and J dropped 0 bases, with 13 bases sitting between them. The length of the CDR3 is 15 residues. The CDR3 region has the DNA TGTGCCAGCAGGGATCGGATTACTAGCACAGATACGCAGTATTTT. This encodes CASRDRITSTDTQYF.

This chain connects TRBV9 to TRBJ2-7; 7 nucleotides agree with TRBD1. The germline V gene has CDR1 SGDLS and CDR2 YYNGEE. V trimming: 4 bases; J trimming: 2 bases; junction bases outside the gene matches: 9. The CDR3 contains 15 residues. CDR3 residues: CASSPSGTATYEQYF. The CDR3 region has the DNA TGTGCCAGCAGCCCGTCGGGGACAGCCACCTACGAGCAGTACTTC.

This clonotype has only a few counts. The CDR3 nucleotides read TGTGCCAGCAGCTGGCTGGGGGAGACCCAGTACTTC. The encoded protein is CASSWLGETQYF. The J gene is TRBJ2-5, the V gene TRBV5-6; D gene uncertain. Germline V gives CDR1 SGHDT, CDR2 YYEEEE. V lost 3 bases to trimming and J lost 5 bases, with 8 bases between them. The CDR3 is made up of 12 amino acids.

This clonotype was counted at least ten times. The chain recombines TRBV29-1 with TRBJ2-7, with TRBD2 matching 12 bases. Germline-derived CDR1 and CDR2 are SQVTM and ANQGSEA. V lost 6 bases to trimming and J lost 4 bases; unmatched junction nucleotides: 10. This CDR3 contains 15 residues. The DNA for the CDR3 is TGCAGCGTCCTCCGGACTAGCGGGGTCGGGTACGAGCAGTACTTC. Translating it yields CSVLRTSGVGYEQYF.

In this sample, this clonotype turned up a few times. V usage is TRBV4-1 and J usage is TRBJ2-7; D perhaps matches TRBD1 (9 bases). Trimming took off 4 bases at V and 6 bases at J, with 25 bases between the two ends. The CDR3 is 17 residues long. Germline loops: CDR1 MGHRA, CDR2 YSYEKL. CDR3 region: CASSRDRAEAGAFEQYF. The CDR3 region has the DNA TGCGCCAGCAGCCGGGACAGGGCTGAAGCGGGAGCTTTCGAGCAGTACTTC.

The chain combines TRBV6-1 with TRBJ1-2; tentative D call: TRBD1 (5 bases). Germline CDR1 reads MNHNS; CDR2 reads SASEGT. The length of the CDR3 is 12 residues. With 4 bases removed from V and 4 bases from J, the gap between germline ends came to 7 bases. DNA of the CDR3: TGTGCCAGCAGTGTAGGGGCCTATGGCTACACCTTC. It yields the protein CASSVGAYGYTF.

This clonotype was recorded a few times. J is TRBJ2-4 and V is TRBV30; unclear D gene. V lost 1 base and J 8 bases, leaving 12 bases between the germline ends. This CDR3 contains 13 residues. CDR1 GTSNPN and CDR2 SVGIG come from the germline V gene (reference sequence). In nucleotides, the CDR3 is TGTGCCTGGAGTGCCGCTACTGCCCACATTCAGTACTTC. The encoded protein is CAWSAATAHIQYF.

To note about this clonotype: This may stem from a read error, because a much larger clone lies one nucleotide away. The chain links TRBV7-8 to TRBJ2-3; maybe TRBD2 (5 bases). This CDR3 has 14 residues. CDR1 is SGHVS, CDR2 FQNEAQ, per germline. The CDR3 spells CASSPISWGDTRYF. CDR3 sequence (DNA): TGTGCCAGCAGCCCAATTTCCTGGGGAGATACGCGGTATTTT. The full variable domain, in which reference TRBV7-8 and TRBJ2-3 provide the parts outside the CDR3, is GAGVSQSPRYKVAKRGQDVALRCDPISGHVSLFWYQQALGQGPEFLTYFQNEAQLDKSGLPSDRFFAERPEGSVSTLKIQRTQQEDSAVYLCASSPISWGDTRYFGPGTRLTVL.

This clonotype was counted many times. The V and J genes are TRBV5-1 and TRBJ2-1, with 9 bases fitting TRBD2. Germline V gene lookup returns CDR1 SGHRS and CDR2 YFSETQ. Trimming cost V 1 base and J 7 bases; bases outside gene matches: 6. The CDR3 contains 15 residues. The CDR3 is CASSLIAGVMNEQFF. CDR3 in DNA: TGCGCCAGCAGCTTGATAGCGGGAGTCATGAATGAGCAGTTCTTC.

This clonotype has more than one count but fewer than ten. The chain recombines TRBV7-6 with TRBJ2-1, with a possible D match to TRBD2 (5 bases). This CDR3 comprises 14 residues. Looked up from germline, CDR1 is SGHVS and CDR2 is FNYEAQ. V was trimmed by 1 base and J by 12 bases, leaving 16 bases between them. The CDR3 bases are TGTGCCAGCAGCTTAGAGTCCCCCGGGGATGGGCAGTTCTTC. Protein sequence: CASSLESPGDGQFF.

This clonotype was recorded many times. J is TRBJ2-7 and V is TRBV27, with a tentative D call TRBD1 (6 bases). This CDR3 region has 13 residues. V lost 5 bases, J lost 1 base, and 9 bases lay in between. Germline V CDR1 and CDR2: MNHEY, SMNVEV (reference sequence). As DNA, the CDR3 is TGTGCCAGCAGTCCCGGACAGTCCTACGAGCAGTACTTC. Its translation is CASSPGQSYEQYF.

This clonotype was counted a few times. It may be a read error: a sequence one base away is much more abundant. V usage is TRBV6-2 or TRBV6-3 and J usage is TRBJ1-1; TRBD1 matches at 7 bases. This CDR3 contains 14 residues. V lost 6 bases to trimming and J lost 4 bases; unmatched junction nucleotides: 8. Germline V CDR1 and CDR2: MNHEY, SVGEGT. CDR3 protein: CASRSGQEGTEAFF. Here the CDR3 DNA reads TGTGCCAGCAGAAGCGGACAGGAGGGCACTGAAGCTTTCTTT.

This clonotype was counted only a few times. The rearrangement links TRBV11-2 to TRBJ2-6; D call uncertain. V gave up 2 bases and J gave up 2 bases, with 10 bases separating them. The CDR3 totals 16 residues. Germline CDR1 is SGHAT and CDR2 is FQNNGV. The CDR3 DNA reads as TGTGCCAGCAGCTTATTCATAGTAGCTGGGGCCAACGTCCTGACTTTC. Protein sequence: CASSLFIVAGANVLTF.

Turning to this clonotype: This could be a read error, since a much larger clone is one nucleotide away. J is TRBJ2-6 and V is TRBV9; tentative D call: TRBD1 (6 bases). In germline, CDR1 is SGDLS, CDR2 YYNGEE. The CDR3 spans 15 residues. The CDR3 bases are TGTGCCGGCAGTTTCTCAGGGGCTGGGGCCAACGTCCTGACTTTC. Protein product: CAGSFSGAGANVLTF.

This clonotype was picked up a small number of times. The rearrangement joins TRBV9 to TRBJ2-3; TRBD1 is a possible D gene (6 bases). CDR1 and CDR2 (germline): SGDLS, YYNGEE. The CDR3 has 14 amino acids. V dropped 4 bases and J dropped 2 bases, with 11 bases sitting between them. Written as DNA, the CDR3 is TGTGCCAGCAGCCCGACAGGAAACACAGATACGCAGTATTTT. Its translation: CASSPTGNTDTQYF.

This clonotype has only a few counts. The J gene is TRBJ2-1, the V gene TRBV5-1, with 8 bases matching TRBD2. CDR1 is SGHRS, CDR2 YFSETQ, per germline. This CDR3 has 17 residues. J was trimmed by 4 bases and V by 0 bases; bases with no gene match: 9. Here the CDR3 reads CASSLELADFLYNEQFF. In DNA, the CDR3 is TGCGCCAGCAGCTTGGAACTAGCGGATTTCCTGTACAATGAGCAGTTCTTC. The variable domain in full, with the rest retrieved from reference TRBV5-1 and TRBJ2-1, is KAGVTQTPRYLIKTRGQQVTLSCSPISGHRSVSWYQQTPGQGLQFLFEYFSETQRNKGNFPGRFSGRQFSNSRSEMNVSTLELGDSALYLCASSLELADFLYNEQFFGPGTRLTVL.

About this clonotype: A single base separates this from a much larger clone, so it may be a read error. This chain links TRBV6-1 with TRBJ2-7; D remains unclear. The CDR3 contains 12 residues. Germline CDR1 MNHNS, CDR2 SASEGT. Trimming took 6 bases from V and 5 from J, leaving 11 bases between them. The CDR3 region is CASRLTPHEQYF. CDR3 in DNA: TGTGCCAGCAGACTCACACCCCACGAGCAGTACTTC.

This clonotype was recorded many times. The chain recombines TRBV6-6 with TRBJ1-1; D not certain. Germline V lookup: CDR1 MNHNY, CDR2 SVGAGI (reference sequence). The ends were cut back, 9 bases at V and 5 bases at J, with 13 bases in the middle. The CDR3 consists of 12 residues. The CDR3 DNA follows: TGTGCCAGTATGGAGCCGGGAACTGAAGCTTTCTTT. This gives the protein CASMEPGTEAFF.